Shown below are 29 T cell receptor beta chains from a single sample sequenced in a study of shared clonotypes between healthy human individuals. The data were produced by immunoSEQ multiplex PCR, yet TCRdb's version contains in-frame clones alone and is incomplete. The sample consists of roughly 640,000 clones, 97% of them appearing once. Sample: naive CD4+ T cells sorted from blood. The subset: CD45RA+ positively selected. These receptors were collected from a woman in her thirties in good health.

The chain joins TRBV18 to TRBJ2-1, with TRBD2 matching 15 bases. After removal of 3 bases from V and 7 bases from J, the junction contained 10 bases not matched to a gene. Germline CDR1 reads KGHSH; CDR2 reads LQKENI. The CDR3 sequence is 18 residues long. The CDR3 bases are TGTGCCAGCTCACCCCTCCGGTCGGGACTAGCGGGAGGAAATGAGCAGTTCTTC. It codes for CASSPLRSGLAGGNEQFF.

The V gene is TRBV2, the J gene TRBJ2-3; no firm D call. There are 12 residues in the CDR3. The V end lost 6 bases, the J end lost 5 bases, and 9 bases lay between the germline ends. Germline-derived CDR1 and CDR2 are SNHLY and FYNNEI. CDR3 loop: CASSGQGDTQYF. CDR3 coding DNA: TGTGCCAGCAGCGGTCAAGGAGATACGCAGTATTTT. Together with reference TRBV2 and TRBJ2-3, the CDR3 gives the full variable domain: EPEVTQTPSHQVTQMGQEVILRCVPISNHLYFYWYRQILGQKVEFLVSFYNNEISEKSEIFDDQFSVERPDGSNFTLKIRSTKLEDSAMYFCASSGQGDTQYFGPGTRLTVL.

The V and J genes are TRBV1 and TRBJ2-5; the table gives TRBD2 as D, unverified against the DNA. TRBV1 is a pseudogene segment. There are 14 residues in the CDR3. In DNA form, the CDR3 reads TGCACCAGCAGCCAAGAGACGGGGGAAGAGACCCAGTACTTC. Its translation: CTSSQETGEETQYF.

J is TRBJ1-1 and V is TRBV5-6; D is ambiguous. Germline values: CDR1 SGHDT, CDR2 YYEEEE. V gave up 2 bases and J gave up 1 base, with 9 bases separating them. The CDR3 runs to 14 residues. DNA for the CDR3: TGTGCCAGCAGCTTCGGGTTGCGGAACACTGAAGCTTTCTTT. Its translation: CASSFGLRNTEAFF.

J is TRBJ2-5 and V is TRBV5-1, with 8 positions matching TRBD2. Unmatched junction bases numbered 6, after V lost 0 bases and J lost 5 bases. Germline V lookup: CDR1 SGHRS, CDR2 YFSETQ. This CDR3 spans 15 amino acids. The CDR3 sequence is CASSLGAGVGETQYF. DNA for the CDR3: TGCGCCAGCAGCTTGGGAGCGGGAGTAGGGGAGACCCAGTACTTC.

This chain connects TRBV27 to TRBJ2-5; D is perhaps TRBD1 (6 bases). The CDR3 length is 16 residues. V lost 5 bases to trimming and J lost 4 bases, with 20 bases between them. Germline V gives CDR1 MNHEY, CDR2 SMNVEV (reference sequence). CDR3 nucleotide sequence: TGTGCCAGCAGTCTTGGACAGCTTCGAACGGGAGAGACCCAGTACTTC. This codes for CASSLGQLRTGETQYF.

The chain carries TRBV23-1 and TRBJ1-5; possibly TRBD1 for D (6 bases). TRBV23-1 is an ORF; its function is uncertain. The germline V and J ends were trimmed by 6 bases and 5 bases, with 11 bases remaining between them. The CDR3 is 13 residues long. The CDR3 here is CASSQDRYQPQHF. The CDR3 bases are TGCGCCAGCAGCCAGGACAGATATCAGCCCCAGCATTTT.

The chain is built from TRBV7-2 and TRBJ1-1; 10 nucleotides match TRBD1. J gave up 5 bases and V 6 bases, and 3 bases lay outside the gene matches. The CDR3 extends over 13 amino acids. Germline CDR1 SGHTA, CDR2 FQGNSA. CDR3 amino acids: CASSRQGATEAFF. CDR3 sequence (DNA): TGTGCCAGCAGTAGACAGGGGGCGACTGAAGCTTTCTTT.

The chain is built from TRBV7-9 and TRBJ2-1, with TRBD2 matching 7 bases. The V and J ends lost 1 base and 7 bases, in that order; junction bases with no gene match: 13. This CDR3 region has 17 residues. Germline CDR1 reads SEHNR; CDR2 reads FQNEAQ (reference sequence). The CDR3 region has the DNA TGTGCCAGCAGCTTAGAGTTGTGGGGGAGGGCGTATAATGAGCAGTTCTTC. This codes for CASSLELWGRAYNEQFF.

The rearrangement uses TRBV7-3 and TRBJ2-7; D remains unclear. The CDR3 spans 13 residues. V gave up 3 bases and J gave up 2 bases, with 8 bases separating them. The germline V gene has CDR1 SGHTA and CDR2 FQGTGA. Here the CDR3 reads CASSLYPTYEQYF. The DNA for the CDR3 is TGTGCCAGCAGCTTGTATCCCACCTACGAGCAGTACTTC.

The chain employs TRBV6-6 and TRBJ2-7, with 10 bases aligning to TRBD2. In germline, CDR1 is MNHNY, CDR2 SVGAGI (reference sequence). This CDR3 contains 15 residues. V was clipped by 7 bases and J by 6 bases; unmatched bases: 12. The CDR3 DNA follows: TGTGCCAGCACCCGAATGCTAGCGGGAGTTTCCGAGCAGTACTTC. Translated, it gives CASTRMLAGVSEQYF.

V gene TRBV10-2 combines with J gene TRBJ2-2; no definite D call. Germline V gene sequence: CDR1 WSHSY, CDR2 SAAADI. The CDR3 runs 14 residues. Between the trimmed V and J ends, which lost 1 base and 7 bases, there was a span of 10 bases. CDR3 nucleotide sequence: TGCGCCAGCAGTGAGTACGGCGGTCACGGGGAGCTGTTTTTT. It is translated as CASSEYGGHGELFF.

V usage is TRBV11-1 and J usage is TRBJ2-7; D possibly uses TRBD1 or TRBD2 (6 bases each). V was trimmed by 5 bases and J by 7 bases, leaving 15 bases between them. In germline, CDR1 is SGHAT, CDR2 FQDESV (reference sequence). This CDR3 comprises 13 residues. CDR3 bases: TGTGCCAGCAGCCGGGGGACACAACCAGAGCAGTACTTC. Residues: CASSRGTQPEQYF.

This chain uses TRBV18 with TRBJ1-1; D uncertain. The germline V and J ends were trimmed by 0 bases and 0 bases, with 17 bases remaining between them. CDR3 length: 18 amino acids. Germline V gene lookup returns CDR1 KGHSH and CDR2 LQKENI. CDR3 nucleotides: TGTGCCAGCTCACCACCGTCAGGCACCGGGATTATGAACACTGAAGCTTTCTTT. Translated: CASSPPSGTGIMNTEAFF.

The chain has TRBV5-1 and TRBJ1-4, with D uncertain. The germline V gene encodes CDR1 SGHRS and CDR2 YFSETQ. The CDR3 sequence is 13 residues long. The germline V and J ends were trimmed by 4 bases and 6 bases, with 10 bases remaining between them. CDR3 loop: CASSPQIHEKLFF. CDR3 in DNA: TGCGCCAGCAGCCCTCAAATTCATGAAAAACTGTTTTTT.

The V gene is TRBV18, the J gene TRBJ2-7; 9 positions agree with TRBD2. Germline loops: CDR1 KGHSH, CDR2 LQKENI. Trimming took 4 bases from V and 6 from J; bases not matched to a gene: 7. The CDR3 totals 14 residues. Here the CDR3 reads CASSLVAGESEQYF. CDR3 bases: TGTGCCAGCTCACTTGTAGCGGGAGAATCCGAGCAGTACTTC. The variable domain in full, with the rest retrieved from reference TRBV18 and TRBJ2-7, is NAGVMQNPRHLVRRRGQEARLRCSPMKGHSHVYWYRQLPEEGLKFMVYLQKENIIDESGMPKERFSAEFPKEGPSILRIQQVVRGDSAAYFCASSLVAGESEQYFGPGTRLTVT.

The rearrangement uses TRBV5-1 and TRBJ1-3; D not certain. Germline V gene sequence: CDR1 SGHRS, CDR2 YFSETQ. The CDR3 sequence is 15 residues long. V gave up 0 bases and J gave up 1 base, with 8 bases separating them. The CDR3 DNA reads TGCGCCAGCAGCTTGGCCCTGGGTTCTGGAAACACCATATATTTT. Translation gives CASSLALGSGNTIYF.

The rearrangement uses TRBV9 and TRBJ1-1; TRBD1 matches at 9 bases. Unmatched junction bases numbered 6, after V lost 7 bases and J lost 2 bases. The CDR3 is 14 amino acids. Per the germline V gene, CDR1 is SGDLS and CDR2 is YYNGEE. The CDR3 is CASRPTGGNTEAFF. The CDR3 DNA is TGTGCCAGCCGACCGACAGGGGGTAACACTGAAGCTTTCTTT.

The V call is TRBV5-1, the J call TRBJ2-1, with 10 bases identical to TRBD2. The CDR3 spans 14 residues. V gave up 5 bases and J gave up 9 bases; unmatched junction bases: 8. Germline CDR1 and CDR2: SGHRS and YFSETQ. This chain's CDR3 is CASRSLAGVVEQFF. The CDR3 region has the DNA TGCGCCAGCAGGTCCCTAGCGGGAGTTGTTGAGCAGTTCTTC. Full variable domain (missing parts from reference TRBV5-1 and TRBJ2-1): KAGVTQTPRYLIKTRGQQVTLSCSPISGHRSVSWYQQTPGQGLQFLFEYFSETQRNKGNFPGRFSGRQFSNSRSEMNVSTLELGDSALYLCASRSLAGVVEQFFGPGTRLTVL.

The chain combines TRBV28 with TRBJ2-5; a weak D match, TRBD1 (8 bases). This CDR3 has 14 residues. The V gene lost 10 bases and the J gene lost 0 bases, with 15 bases spanning the gap. In germline, CDR1 is MDHEN, CDR2 SYDVKM. For the CDR3, the DNA is TGTGCCACCGGGGGGACAGGAGACCAAGAGACCCAGTACTTC. This sequence encodes CATGGTGDQETQYF.

The chain couples TRBV4-2 to TRBJ2-1; TRBD2 matches 7 bases. There are 17 residues in the CDR3. CDR1 and CDR2 (germline): LGHNA, YNFKEQ. Trimming at V came to 1 base and at J to 5 bases, leaving 11 bases not matched to a gene. CDR3 coding DNA: TGTGCCAGCAGCCAAGGGGCTGGGACTAATAGTGACAATGAGCAGTTCTTC. This gives the protein CASSQGAGTNSDNEQFF.

The chain combines TRBV28 with TRBJ1-1; 7 bases line up with TRBD1. The CDR3 has 15 amino acids. V shed 3 bases, J shed 7 bases, and the junction held 11 bases outside the gene matches. Germline V gene data show CDR1 as MDHEN and CDR2 as SYDVKM. Here the CDR3 DNA reads TGTGCCAGCAGTTTTAGGGACAGAAGGCTTCTTGAAGCTTTCTTT. This codes for CASSFRDRRLLEAFF. Full variable domain (outside the CDR3, taken from reference TRBV28 and TRBJ1-1): DVKVTQSSRYLVKRTGEKVFLECVQDMDHENMFWYRQDPGLGLRLIYFSYDVKMKEKGDIPEGYSVSREKKERFSLILESASTNQTSMYLCASSFRDRRLLEAFFGQGTRLTVV.

The chain joins TRBV28 to TRBJ1-4, with D perhaps matching TRBD1 (6 bases). V lost 6 bases and J lost 0, with 20 bases in between. Per germline, CDR1 MDHEN and CDR2 SYDVKM. The CDR3 consists of 18 residues. CDR3 amino acids: CASRTDRPRAATNEKLFF. CDR3 DNA: TGTGCCAGCAGGACAGACAGGCCTAGGGCTGCAACTAATGAAAAACTGTTTTTT.

A single count supports this clone. The rearrangement uses TRBV28 and TRBJ2-2; D remains ambiguous. The germline gives CDR1 MDHEN, CDR2 SYDVKM. The CDR3 spans 17 residues. Deletions cut 1 base from V and 4 bases from J, with 16 bases between. The CDR3 sequence: CASSLFALKGATGELFF. For the CDR3, the DNA is TGTGCCAGCAGTTTATTCGCCCTCAAGGGCGCCACCGGGGAGCTGTTTTTT.

The chain couples TRBV11-2 to TRBJ2-2; 14 nucleotides agree with TRBD2. V was clipped by 1 base and J by 7 bases; unmatched bases: 5. The CDR3 contains 17 residues. Germline V gene sequence: CDR1 SGHAT, CDR2 FQNNGV. The CDR3 DNA sequence: TGTGCCAGCAGCTTAGGACTAGCGGGAGGGCCAAACGGGGAGCTGTTTTTT. Translation: CASSLGLAGGPNGELFF.

The gene calls are TRBV4-2 and TRBJ1-2; D not certain. The CDR3 has 14 residues. Trimming cost V 1 base and J 4 bases, with 10 bases left between them. Looked up from germline, CDR1 is LGHNA and CDR2 is YNFKEQ. The CDR3 spells CASSQVAGGYGYTF. CDR3 nucleotides: TGTGCCAGCAGCCAAGTTGCGGGTGGCTATGGCTACACCTTC.

The rearrangement uses TRBV28 and TRBJ1-1; 7 bases align to TRBD1. This CDR3 contains 14 residues. V lost 4 bases and J lost 5; bases outside the gene matches: 7. Germline V lookup: CDR1 MDHEN, CDR2 SYDVKM. The CDR3 region has the DNA TGTGCCAGCAGTTCAGGGGGTGGGAGGACTGAAGCTTTCTTT. It codes for CASSSGGGRTEAFF.

V is TRBV7-6 and J is TRBJ2-7; 11 bases fit TRBD2. The CDR3 has 15 residues. Germline V gives CDR1 SGHVS, CDR2 FNYEAQ. V dropped 2 bases and J dropped 6; count of bases not matched to a gene: 6. CDR3 sequence: CASSLRGLAGGEQYF. As DNA, the CDR3 is TGTGCCAGCAGCTTAAGGGGCCTAGCGGGAGGCGAGCAGTACTTC.

The chain employs TRBV28 and TRBJ1-1; D is unclear. CDR3 length: 13 amino acids. V lost 3 bases, J lost 5 bases, and 10 bases lay in between. Germline CDR1 MDHEN, CDR2 SYDVKM. CDR3 protein: CASSFTPRTEAFF. The DNA for the CDR3 is TGTGCCAGCAGTTTCACGCCCCGGACTGAAGCTTTCTTT.